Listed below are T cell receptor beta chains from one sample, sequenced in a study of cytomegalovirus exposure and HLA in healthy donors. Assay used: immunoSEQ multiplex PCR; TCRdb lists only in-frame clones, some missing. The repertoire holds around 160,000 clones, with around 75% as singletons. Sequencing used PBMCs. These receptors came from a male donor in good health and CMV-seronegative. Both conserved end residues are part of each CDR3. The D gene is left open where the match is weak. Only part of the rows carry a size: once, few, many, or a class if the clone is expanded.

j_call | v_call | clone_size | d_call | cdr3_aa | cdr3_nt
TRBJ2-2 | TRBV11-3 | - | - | CASSPGGIDTGELFF | TGTGCCAGCAGCCCAGGGGGGATCGACACCGGGGAGCTGTTTTTT
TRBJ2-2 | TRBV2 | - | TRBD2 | CASSEQLAGPGELFF | TGTGCCAGCAGTGAACAGTTAGCGGGACCCGGGGAGCTGTTTTTT
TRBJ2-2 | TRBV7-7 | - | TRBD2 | CASSPIAGVNTGELFF | TGTGCCAGCAGCCCGATAGCGGGAGTGAACACCGGGGAGCTGTTTTTT
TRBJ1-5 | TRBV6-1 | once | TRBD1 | CASSGVTGVNQPQHF | TGTGCCAGCAGTGGCGTCACAGGGGTCAATCAGCCCCAGCATTTT
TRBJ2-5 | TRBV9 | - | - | CASSAEETQYF | TGTGCCAGCAGCGCCGAGGAGACCCAGTACTTC
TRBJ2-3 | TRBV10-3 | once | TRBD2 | CAISLGTSGTDTQYF | TGTGCCATCAGCTTAGGGACTAGCGGCACAGATACGCAGTATTTT
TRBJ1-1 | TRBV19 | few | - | CASSIGEQGRMGVNTEAFF | TGTGCCAGTAGTATAGGGGAGCAGGGGCGAATGGGGGTGAACACTGAAGCTTTCTTT
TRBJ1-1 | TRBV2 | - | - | CASSERLGTEAFF | TGTGCCAGCAGTGAGCGGTTGGGCACTGAAGCTTTCTTT
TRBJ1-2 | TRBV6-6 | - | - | CASSYSAGSETF | TGTGCCAGCAGTTACTCGGCAGGTTCGGAAACCTTC
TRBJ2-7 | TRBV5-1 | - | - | CASSPSGSYEQYF | TGCGCCAGCAGCCCTTCTGGGAGCTACGAGCAGTACTTC
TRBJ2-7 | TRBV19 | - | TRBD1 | CASSIGTGGFYEQYF | TGTGCCAGTAGTATTGGGACAGGGGGCTTCTACGAGCAGTACTTC
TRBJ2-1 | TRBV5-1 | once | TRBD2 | CASSLDLSGYSYNEQFF | TGCGCCAGCAGCTTGGATCTTAGCGGGTATTCCTACAATGAGCAGTTCTTC
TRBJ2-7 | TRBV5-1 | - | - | CASSSDWGSPTYEQYF | TGCGCCAGCAGCTCAGACTGGGGCAGCCCAACCTACGAGCAGTACTTC
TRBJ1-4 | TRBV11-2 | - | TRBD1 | CASSPGQGREKLFF | TGTGCCAGCAGCCCGGGACAGGGACGGGAAAAACTGTTTTTT
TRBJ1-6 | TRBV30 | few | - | CAWGQGVGSPLHF | TGTGCCTGGGGGCAGGGCGTGGGTTCACCCCTCCACTTT
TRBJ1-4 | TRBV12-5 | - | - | CASGLVPNTGTVEKLFF | TGTGCTAGTGGTTTGGTACCTAATACGGGAACTGTTGAAAAACTGTTTTTT
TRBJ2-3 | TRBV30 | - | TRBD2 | CAWSAGGSSDTQYF | TGTGCCTGGAGTGCGGGCGGGAGCTCAGATACGCAGTATTTT
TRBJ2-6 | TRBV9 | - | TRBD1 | CASSPRDRGHSGANVLTF | TGTGCCAGCAGCCCCCGGGACAGGGGACACTCTGGGGCCAACGTCCTGACTTTC
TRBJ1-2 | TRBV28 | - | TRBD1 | CASSLGTGGALGYGYTF | TGTGCCAGCAGTCTTGGGACAGGGGGTGCTTTGGGCTATGGCTACACCTTC
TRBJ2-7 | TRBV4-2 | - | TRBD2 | CASSQPSGVSYEQYF | TGTGCCAGCAGCCAACCTAGCGGGGTTTCCTACGAGCAGTACTTC
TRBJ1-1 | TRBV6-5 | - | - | CASIQGMNTEAFF | TGTGCCAGCATCCAGGGGATGAACACTGAAGCTTTCTTT
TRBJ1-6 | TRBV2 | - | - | CASGQGPDNSPLHF | TGTGCCAGTGGGCAGGGTCCAGATAATTCACCCCTCCACTTT
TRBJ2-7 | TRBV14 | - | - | CASSQEPRAQYF | TGTGCCAGCAGCCAAGAGCCGCGGGCGCAGTACTTC
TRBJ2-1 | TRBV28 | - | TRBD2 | CASSSGGTSYNEQFF | TGTGCCAGCAGTTCCGGGGGGACCTCTTACAATGAGCAGTTCTTC
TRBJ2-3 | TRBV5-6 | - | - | CASSLVGAPSTDTQYF | TGTGCCAGCAGCTTGGTGGGGGCCCCCAGCACAGATACGCAGTATTTT
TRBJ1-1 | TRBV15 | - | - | CATSRGRVPMNTEAFF | TGTGCCACCAGCAGAGGTCGAGTCCCCATGAACACTGAAGCTTTCTTT
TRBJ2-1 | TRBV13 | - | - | CASSYIQGNEQFF | TGTGCCAGCAGTTATATACAGGGAAACGAGCAGTTCTTC
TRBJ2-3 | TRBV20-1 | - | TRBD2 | CKLKAGDTQYF | TGCAAGCTCAAAGCGGGGGATACGCAGTATTTT
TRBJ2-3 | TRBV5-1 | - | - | CASSFSYQRAATDTQYF | TGCGCCAGCAGCTTTTCTTACCAGCGGGCTGCCACAGATACGCAGTATTTT
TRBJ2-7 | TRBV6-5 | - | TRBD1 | CASRTGAVGYEQYF | TGTGCCAGCAGAACAGGGGCGGTGGGGTACGAGCAGTACTTC
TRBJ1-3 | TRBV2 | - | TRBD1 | CASSVQGASGNTIYF | TGTGCCAGCAGTGTTCAGGGGGCATCTGGAAACACCATATATTTT
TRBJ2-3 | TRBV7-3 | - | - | CASMRGPGDTQYF | TGTGCCAGCATGCGGGGGCCCGGAGATACGCAGTATTTT
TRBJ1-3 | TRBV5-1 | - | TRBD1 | CASRDRVSGNTIYF | TGCGCCAGCAGAGACAGGGTGTCTGGAAACACCATATATTTT
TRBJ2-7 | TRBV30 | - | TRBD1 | CAWSTGQGAYEQYF | TGTGCCTGGAGTACGGGACAGGGGGCCTACGAGCAGTACTTC
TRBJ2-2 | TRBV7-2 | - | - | CASSPKTILGNSAGELFF | TGTGCCAGCAGCCCGAAGACTATATTGGGAAATTCGGCCGGGGAGCTGTTTTTT
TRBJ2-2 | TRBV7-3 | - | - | CASSLGGRGHTGELFF | TGTGCCAGCAGCCTAGGCGGGCGGGGTCACACCGGGGAGCTGTTTTTT
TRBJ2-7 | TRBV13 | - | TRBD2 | CASRLLDGGDEQYF | TGTGCCAGCAGGCTCCTCGATGGGGGGGACGAGCAGTACTTC
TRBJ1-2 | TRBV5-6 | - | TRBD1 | CASSPGTDGYTF | TGTGCCAGCAGCCCTGGGACAGATGGCTACACCTTC
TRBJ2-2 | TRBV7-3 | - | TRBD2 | CASSFFPAGENGELFF | TGTGCCAGCAGCTTCTTTCCGGCGGGAGAAAACGGGGAGCTGTTTTTT
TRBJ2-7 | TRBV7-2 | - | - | CASSFRGSAYEQYF | TGTGCCAGCAGCTTCCGAGGGAGTGCCTACGAGCAGTACTTC
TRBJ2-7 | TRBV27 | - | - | CASSFATGPYEQYF | TGTGCCAGCAGTTTTGCTACAGGCCCCTACGAGCAGTACTTC
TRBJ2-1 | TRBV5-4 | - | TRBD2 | CASSQVAGDYNEQFF | TGCGCCAGCAGCCAAGTTGCGGGAGACTACAATGAGCAGTTCTTC